Listed below are T cell receptor beta chains from one sample, sequenced in a study of tumor-infiltrating lymphocytes in primary liver carcinoma. TCRdb passed the multiplex PCR reads through MiXCR, listing each CDR3 protein once. The sample yields tens of thousands of distinct CDR3 sequences, over 60% seen once. Sequenced: liver tumor tissue from sampling region 4. The receptors shown here come from a man in his forties with primary liver carcinoma and hepatitis B virus infection. Each CDR3 is given with its conserved first and last residue. A D gene is named only where the DNA matches it firmly. Clone size is stated in some rows and not others, as once, few, many or a class when expanded.

clone_size d_call j_call v_call cdr3_aa cdr3_nt
- TRBD2 TRBJ2-5 TRBV11-2 CASDQTPGGGKEAQCF TGTGCCAGCGACCAAACTCCTGGCGGGGGGAAAGAGGCCCAGTGCTTC
- - TRBJ1-5 TRBV6-2/TRBV6-3 CASTLVKGHQPQHF TGTGCCAGTACCCTGGTGAAAGGGCATCAGCCCCAGCATTTT
- - TRBJ2-5 TRBV7-9 CASGSRGGLQETRYF TGTGCCAGCGGCAGCAGGGGGGGACTCCAGGAGACCCGGTACTTC
- TRBD2 TRBJ2-2 TRBV4-3 CASSQITSEHTNTGELFF TGCGCCAGCAGCCAAATCACTAGCGAACATACGAACACCGGGGAGCTGTTTTTT
- - TRBJ1-2 TRBV12-3/TRBV12-4 CASSRQGGNYGYPF TGTGCCAGCTCCCGTCAGGGTGGAAACTATGGCTACCCCTTC
- - TRBJ1-2 TRBV11-2 CTSSPLWSRGYTF TGTACCAGCAGCCCCCTTTGGTCCCGTGGCTACACCTTC
- - TRBJ2-7 TRBV11-2 CANSPGGYEQYF TGTGCCAACAGCCCAGGTGGCTACGAACAGTACTTC
many - TRBJ2-3 TRBV5-1 CASSLASASTDTQYF TGCGCCAGCAGCTTGGCCAGCGCCAGCACAGATACGCAGTATTTT
- - TRBJ2-1 TRBV11-2 CACSARPGGNEQFF TGTGCCTGCAGCGCCCGCCCAGGGGGGAATGAGCAGTTCTTC
- TRBD2 TRBJ2-3 TRBV11-2 CASSPRLASDTQYF TGTGCCAGCAGCCCCCGACTAGCATCAGATACGCAGTATTTT
- - TRBJ2-7 TRBV29-1 CSVEDPGWRPYEQYF TGCAGCGTTGAAGATCCAGGATGGAGACCCTACGAGCAGTACTTC
- - TRBJ1-5 TRBV5-6 CACNLAWRGQPQHF TGTGCCTGCAACTTGGCATGGAGAGGTCAGCCCCAGCATTTT
many - TRBJ2-7 TRBV7-2 CASSLAGGGGYEQYF TGTGCCAGCAGCTTAGCCGGGGGTGGAGGATACGAGCAGTACTTC
few TRBD2 TRBJ2-1 TRBV18 CASSPSGTPNSEQFF TGTGCCAGCTCACCAAGCGGGACTCCCAACAGTGAGCAGTTCTTC
- - TRBJ2-7 TRBV18 CASSLPQGHEQYF TGTGCCAGCTCACTCCCCCAGGGGCATGAGCAGTACTTC
- TRBD1 TRBJ2-3 TRBV6-5 CASSNFHPGTDTQYF TGTGCCAGCAGTAACTTCCATCCAGGGACAGATACACAGTATTTT